What follows are 20 T cell receptor beta chains derived from one specimen sequenced in a study of cytomegalovirus exposure and HLA in healthy donors. The PCR had 60 Vbeta and 13 Jbeta primers. Data came from immunoSEQ multiplex PCR; TCRdb stores just in-frame clones and leaves some out. Of approximately 100,000 clones in the sample, 80% to 90% are singletons; the top ten hold 1.6%. Sequencing was carried out using PBMCs. The receptors come from a man aged 45-60 years in good health and CMV-seronegative.

The genes are TRBV5-1 and TRBJ1-6; D is possibly TRBD1 (5 bases). The length of the CDR3 is 12 residues. Germline CDR1 reads SGHRS; CDR2 reads YFSETQ. Deletions cut 5 bases from V and 8 bases from J, with 8 bases between. The CDR3: CASRLQDSPLHF. In DNA form, the CDR3 reads TGCGCCAGCAGGTTACAGGATTCACCCCTCCACTTT.

The chain has TRBV7-9 and TRBJ1-5, with 9 positions matching TRBD1. Germline CDR1 is SEHNR and CDR2 is FQNEAQ (reference sequence). This CDR3 contains 15 residues. The ends lost 5 bases at V and 5 bases at J; junction bases unmatched: 7. The CDR3 reads CASSQAGQGYQPQHF. The CDR3, as DNA: TGTGCCAGCAGCCAAGCGGGACAGGGTTATCAGCCCCAGCATTTT.

The chain combines TRBV6-6 with TRBJ1-2, with D tentatively TRBD1 (6 bases). CDR1 and CDR2 from the germline V gene are MNHNY and SVGAGI (reference sequence). V was cut by 5 bases and J by 4 bases, with 11 bases left in between. This CDR3 is 13 amino acids long. The CDR3 DNA reads as TGTGCCAGCAGTCCCGACAGGACCTATGGCTACACCTTC. Translating it yields CASSPDRTYGYTF.

The DNA for the CDR3 is TGTGCCAGCAGCTTAGCGCGGACTAGCGAGCAGTACTTC. Residues: CASSLARTSEQYF. V and J are TRBV7-2 and TRBJ2-7; 7 bases line up with TRBD2. CDR1 is SGHTA and CDR2 is FQGNSA in the germline V gene. V dropped 0 bases and J dropped 6; count of bases not matched to a gene: 2. This CDR3 is built from 13 residues.

The count of this clone is one. The chain combines TRBV6-6 with TRBJ1-2, with D possibly being TRBD1 (5 bases). V dropped 5 bases and J dropped 3 bases, with 10 bases sitting between them. Looked up from germline, CDR1 is MNHNY and CDR2 is SVGAGI (reference sequence). The CDR3 loop spans 13 amino acids. CDR3 DNA: TGTGCCAGCAGTCCCCAAGGGGACTATGGCTACACCTTC. It translates to CASSPQGDYGYTF.

The chain joins TRBV19 to TRBJ1-4; maybe TRBD1 (6 bases). The V end lost 5 bases, the J end lost 4 bases, and 17 bases lay between the germline ends. The CDR3 totals 16 residues. From germline, CDR1 is LNHDA and CDR2 SQIVND (reference sequence). DNA for the CDR3: TGTGCCAGTAGTGATGGGTGGACAGAAGTTAATGAAAAACTGTTTTTT. Translation gives CASSDGWTEVNEKLFF.

This clone has just a few counts. V and J are TRBV2 and TRBJ2-2; 8 positions match TRBD1. With 4 bases clipped from V and 7 bases from J, the junction kept 5 bases outside the gene matches. The CDR3 has 14 residues. Germline CDR1 reads SNHLY; CDR2 reads FYNNEI. CDR3 loop: CASSGTGGIGELFF. CDR3 DNA: TGTGCCAGCAGTGGAACAGGGGGAATCGGGGAGCTGTTTTTT. The variable domain in full, completed from reference TRBV2 and TRBJ2-2, reads EPEVTQTPSHQVTQMGQEVILRCVPISNHLYFYWYRQILGQKVEFLVSFYNNEISEKSEIFDDQFSVERPDGSNFTLKIRSTKLEDSAMYFCASSGTGGIGELFFGEGSRLTVL.

This sequence joins TRBV6-4 and TRBJ1-5; 8 bases fit TRBD1. The CDR3 is made up of 13 amino acids. Germline trimming cut 3 bases from V and 5 bases from J; bases unmatched to any gene: 0. From germline, CDR1 is MRHNA and CDR2 SNTAGT. The DNA for the CDR3 is TGTGCCAGCAGTGAACAGGGGGATCAGCCCCAGCATTTT. Protein: CASSEQGDQPQHF.

This clone has more than one count but fewer than ten. At one boundary the junction diverges from the germline segment, which might be a read error. The CDR3, as DNA: TGTTCCAGCAGCTTATATATGACTAGGGGGCCACGGGCTAACTATGGCTACACCTTC. This encodes CSSSLYMTRGPRANYGYTF. The J gene is TRBJ1-2, the V gene TRBV7-9, with 7 positions matching TRBD1. The CDR3 loop spans 19 amino acids. Germline V gives CDR1 SEHNR, CDR2 FQNEAQ (reference sequence).

The chain couples TRBV19 to TRBJ2-2, with D possibly matching TRBD1 (6 bases). The germline gives CDR1 LNHDA, CDR2 SQIVND (reference sequence). Trimming removed 7 bases from V and 1 base from J, with 10 bases in between. The CDR3 sequence is 14 residues long. CDR3 sequence reads: CASMTGLNTGELFF. CDR3 nucleotides: TGTGCCAGTATGACAGGTTTGAACACCGGGGAGCTGTTTTTT.

The chain is built from TRBV5-4 and TRBJ2-1; perhaps TRBD2 as D (6 bases). CDR1 is SGHNT and CDR2 is YYREEE in the germline V gene (reference sequence). Trimming shortened V by 6 bases and J by 7 bases, and 17 bases separated the two germline ends. This CDR3 has 14 residues. Here the CDR3 reads CASISPGLLNEQFF. CDR3 bases: TGTGCCAGCATCTCCCCGGGACTTCTTAATGAGCAGTTCTTC.

The J gene is TRBJ2-1, the V gene TRBV6-1, with 11 bases lining up with TRBD2. The CDR3 length is 15 residues. The germline V gene has CDR1 MNHNS and CDR2 SASEGT. V was pared by 6 bases and J by 4 bases, with 5 bases of the junction left unmatched. CDR3 nucleotide sequence: TGTGCCAGCAGAGACCCTAGCGGGGGGTACAATGAGCAGTTCTTC. Amino acids: CASRDPSGGYNEQFF.

In DNA form, the CDR3 reads TGTGCCAGCACCTCAACTGTCGCCGGGGAGCTGTTTTTT. This codes for CASTSTVAGELFF. The rearrangement joins TRBV7-9 to TRBJ2-2; D is unclear. V gave up 7 bases and J gave up 6 bases, with 12 bases separating them. Germline CDR1 reads SEHNR; CDR2 reads FQNEAQ (reference sequence). This CDR3 comprises 13 residues.

The chain uses TRBV19 and TRBJ1-2; D not resolved. CDR3 length equals 12 residues. Germline V lookup: CDR1 LNHDA, CDR2 SQIVND (reference sequence). V lost 7 bases and J lost 6, with 12 bases in between. CDR3 in DNA: TGTGCCAGTATGTCTAGAGGGCATGGCTACACCTTC. Protein sequence: CASMSRGHGYTF.

The gene calls are TRBV4-2 and TRBJ1-2; TRBD1 agrees at 9 bases. The V gene end was trimmed by 1 base and the J gene end by 8 bases; junction bases not matched to a gene: 8. This CDR3 has 15 amino acids. The germline V gene has CDR1 LGHNA and CDR2 YNFKEQ. The CDR3 loop reads CASSQADRGRDGYTF. CDR3 DNA: TGTGCCAGCAGCCAAGCGGACAGGGGCAGGGACGGCTACACCTTC.

The chain is built from TRBV11-3 and TRBJ2-3, with D perhaps matching TRBD2 (6 bases). The V gene's germline CDR1 is SGHNT and CDR2 YENEEA. Trimming removed 1 base at V and 8 bases at J, with 19 bases between. The CDR3 extends over 16 amino acids. CDR3 nucleotide sequence: TGTGCCAGCAGCTTAGGGGGTAACGGGGGATTGGGTACGCAGTATTTT. Its protein is CASSLGGNGGLGTQYF.

The rearrangement uses TRBV10-3 and TRBJ2-3; TRBD2 agrees at 10 bases. Germline V gene lookup returns CDR1 ENHRY and CDR2 SYGVKD. This CDR3 comprises 16 residues. V gave up 3 bases and J gave up 1 base; unmatched junction bases: 4. DNA of the CDR3: TGTGCCATCAGTGATGGTCTAGCGGGGGGCACAGATACGCAGTATTTT. Amino acids: CAISDGLAGGTDTQYF.

This clone was picked up many times. The chain carries TRBV9 and TRBJ2-3; 9 bases map to TRBD2. The V and J ends lost 0 bases and 11 bases, in that order; junction bases with no gene match: 4. Germline lookup yields CDR1 SGDLS and CDR2 YYNGEE. This CDR3 spans 13 amino acids. CDR3 DNA: TGTGCCAGCAGCGTAGATGTACTAGCGGGGCAGTATTTT. Translation: CASSVDVLAGQYF.

About this clone: This sample includes further DNA sequences coding for the same CDR3. Written as DNA, the CDR3 is TGTGCCAGCACCCGGACAGGGGGCGAGAGTAGCTATGGCTACACCTTC. This gives the protein CASTRTGGESSYGYTF. V gene TRBV25-1 combines with J gene TRBJ1-2; 11 bases are shared with TRBD1. The CDR3 consists of 16 residues. The V gene end was trimmed by 7 bases and the J gene end by 4 bases; junction bases not matched to a gene: 11. Germline CDR1 and CDR2: MGHDK and SYGVNS.

This clone has only one observation. The V and J genes are TRBV19 and TRBJ2-6; D call uncertain. Germline CDR1 reads LNHDA; CDR2 reads SQIVND (reference sequence). Trimming pared 6 bases from V and 2 bases from J, leaving 20 bases between. The CDR3 spans 18 residues. This chain's CDR3 is CASSLDAETRTGANVLTF. The CDR3 DNA reads TGTGCCAGTAGCCTAGACGCGGAAACCCGGACTGGGGCCAACGTCCTGACTTTC.